These T cell receptor beta chains were read from a single sample in a study of blood T cell repertoires in COVID-19. The assay was immunoSEQ multiplex PCR, and TCRdb's table has in-frame clones only and misses some. Of over 200,000 clones listed, approximately 90% are singletons. Input material: peripheral blood. These TCRs come from a woman under 30 who had recovered from COVID-19. Each CDR3 is given with its conserved first and last residue. Each record gives: V gene, J gene, CDR3 protein.

V: TRBV28
J: TRBJ2-3
CDR3: CASSHSTDTQYF

V: TRBV18
J: TRBJ2-2
CDR3: CASSPEVGELFF

V: TRBV4-1
J: TRBJ1-6
CDR3: CASSTQDSPLHF

V: TRBV13
J: TRBJ1-2
CDR3: CASSEGTGSSYGYTF

V: TRBV27
J: TRBJ2-1
CDR3: CASSLWLAGINEQFF

V: TRBV19
J: TRBJ2-1
CDR3: CASSPLAGVSLEQFF

V: TRBV5-5
J: TRBJ2-1
CDR3: CASSLLAEGSYNEQFF

V: TRBV2
J: TRBJ2-7
CDR3: CASTHDRGLSSYEQYF

V: TRBV7-3
J: TRBJ1-1
CDR3: CASSPGDTDVRAFF

V: TRBV5-1
J: TRBJ1-2
CDR3: CASSPTGVYGYTF

V: TRBV7-9
J: TRBJ2-1
CDR3: CASSPPRGYEQFF

V: TRBV6-1
J: TRBJ1-1
CDR3: CASSEVDRDVFSRPFF

V: TRBV7-2
J: TRBJ2-1
CDR3: CASSWGGEQFF

V: TRBV5-4
J: TRBJ1-2
CDR3: CASSLLMRQGLDGYTF

V: TRBV3-1/TRBV3-2
J: TRBJ1-1
CDR3: CASSQDRQARTEAFF

V: TRBV10-3
J: TRBJ2-2
CDR3: CAISESTSGRKTGELFF

V: TRBV5-6
J: TRBJ1-1
CDR3: CASSFRDSQLTEAFF

V: TRBV11-1
J: TRBJ2-3
CDR3: CASSLGLQRETDTQYF

V: TRBV4-1
J: TRBJ1-1
CDR3: CASSQASEGEAFF

V: TRBV12-5
J: TRBJ2-2
CDR3: CASGLDRTGRTELFF

V: TRBV18
J: TRBJ2-7
CDR3: CASSRGQDYEQYF

V: TRBV7-9
J: TRBJ1-1
CDR3: CASSVLSEAFF

V: TRBV4-1
J: TRBJ1-1
CDR3: CASSQARGTEAFF

V: TRBV5-5
J: TRBJ2-5
CDR3: CASSLWAGDTQETQYF

V: TRBV7-8
J: TRBJ2-1
CDR3: CASSLGGEHNEQFF

V: TRBV19
J: TRBJ1-5
CDR3: CASRQGNQPQHF

V: TRBV28
J: TRBJ2-7
CDR3: CASSLALRGVEQYF

V: TRBV7-6
J: TRBJ2-7
CDR3: CASSLASATGNEQYF

V: TRBV4-3
J: TRBJ1-5
CDR3: CASSQETGSNQPQHF

V: TRBV2
J: TRBJ2-3
CDR3: CASSPLSF